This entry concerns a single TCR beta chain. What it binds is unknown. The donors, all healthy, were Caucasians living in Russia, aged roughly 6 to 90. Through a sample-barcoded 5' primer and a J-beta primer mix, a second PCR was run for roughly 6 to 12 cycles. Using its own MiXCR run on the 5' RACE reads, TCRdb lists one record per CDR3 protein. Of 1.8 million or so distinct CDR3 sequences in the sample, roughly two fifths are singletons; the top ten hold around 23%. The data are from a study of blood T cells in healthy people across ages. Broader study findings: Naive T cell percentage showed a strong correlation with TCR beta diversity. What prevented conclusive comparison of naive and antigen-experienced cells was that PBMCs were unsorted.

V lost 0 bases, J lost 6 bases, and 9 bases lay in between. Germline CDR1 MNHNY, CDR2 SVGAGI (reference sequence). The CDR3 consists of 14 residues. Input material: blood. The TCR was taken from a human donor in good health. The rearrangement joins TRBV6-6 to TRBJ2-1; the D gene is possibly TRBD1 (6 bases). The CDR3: CASSYSQGRNEQFF. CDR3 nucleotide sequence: TGTGCCAGCAGTTACTCTCAGGGGCGCAATGAGCAGTTCTTC.